The 17 T cell receptor beta chains below all came from one sample that was sequenced in a study of shared clonotypes between healthy human individuals. Assay used: immunoSEQ multiplex PCR; TCRdb lists only in-frame clones, some missing. The sample carries about 460,000 clones, roughly 80% recorded once. Sequenced material: PBMCs. Receptors were obtained from a woman between 40 and 50 years old in good health. Some clones in this sample may be carry-over from other donors' samples.

Remarks on this clone: Other DNA sequences in the sample encode the same CDR3. The CDR3 DNA is TGTGCCAGCTCACCCCGAGGGAACACTGAAGCTTTCTTT. The encoded protein is CASSPRGNTEAFF. The rearrangement uses TRBV18 and TRBJ1-1; D unresolved. Germline CDR1 KGHSH, CDR2 LQKENI. The V end lost 3 bases, the J end lost 1 base, and 6 bases lay between the germline ends. The CDR3 is 13 amino acids. Supplemented by reference TRBV18 and TRBJ1-1, the full variable domain reads NAGVMQNPRHLVRRRGQEARLRCSPMKGHSHVYWYRQLPEEGLKFMVYLQKENIIDESGMPKERFSAEFPKEGPSILRIQQVVRGDSAAYFCASSPRGNTEAFFGQGTRLTVV.

This clone was recorded only once. CDR3 protein: CASSPPGGRSTDTQYF. The CDR3, as DNA: TGTGCCAGCTCACCCCCGGGGGGACGTAGCACAGATACGCAGTATTTT. The V gene is TRBV18, the J gene TRBJ2-3, with 7 bases identical to TRBD2. This CDR3 comprises 16 residues. Trimming removed 3 bases from V and 0 bases from J; junction bases left unmatched: 6. CDR1 and CDR2 from the germline V gene are KGHSH and LQKENI.

Worth noting for this clone: This may stem from a read error, because a much larger clone lies one nucleotide away. Other DNA sequences in this sample translate to the same CDR3. The chain uses TRBV11-3 and TRBJ2-7; D perhaps matches TRBD2 (6 bases). The ends were cut back, 1 base at V and 3 bases at J, with 28 bases in the middle. Germline values: CDR1 SGHNT, CDR2 YENEEA. The CDR3 consists of 20 residues. The CDR3 region is CASSLGSSGPGGWVRYEQYF. Here the CDR3 DNA reads TGTGCCAGCAGCTTAGGAAGCAGCGGCCCCGGGGGATGGGTCCGCTACGAGCAGTACTTC.

Details on this clone: Within the sample, other DNA sequences also encode this same CDR3. The gene calls are TRBV9 and TRBJ2-1; 11 bases match TRBD2. CDR1 is SGDLS and CDR2 is YYNGEE in the germline V gene. This CDR3 region has 15 residues. The V and J ends lost 0 bases and 4 bases, in that order; junction bases with no gene match: 0. CDR3: CASSVGTSGYNEQFF. CDR3 bases: TGTGCCAGCAGCGTAGGGACTAGCGGGTACAATGAGCAGTTCTTC.

V gene TRBV5-1 combines with J gene TRBJ2-7, with D unresolved. The CDR3 has 14 residues. Germline lookup yields CDR1 SGHRS and CDR2 YFSETQ. Deletions cut 0 bases from V and 5 bases from J, with 12 bases between. CDR3 nucleotide sequence: TGCGCCAGCAGCTTGGAAGGCAGCTTGGACGAGCAGTACTTC. It yields the protein CASSLEGSLDEQYF.

The chain uses TRBV18 and TRBJ2-7, with 8 bases aligning to TRBD1. Germline V lookup: CDR1 KGHSH, CDR2 LQKENI. This CDR3 contains 15 residues. V was pared by 6 bases and J by 5 bases, with 12 bases of the junction left unmatched. The DNA of the CDR3 is TGTGCCAGCTCCCCGGGACAGGCCACGGCGAACGAGCAGTACTTC. Its translation is CASSPGQATANEQYF. The full variable domain, with the rest looked up from reference TRBV18 and TRBJ2-7, is NAGVMQNPRHLVRRRGQEARLRCSPMKGHSHVYWYRQLPEEGLKFMVYLQKENIIDESGMPKERFSAEFPKEGPSILRIQQVVRGDSAAYFCASSPGQATANEQYFGPGTRLTVT.

The chain uses TRBV11-2 and TRBJ2-3, with unresolved D. The germline CDR1 and CDR2 sequences are SGHAT and FQNNGV. Trimming took 5 bases from V and 5 from J, leaving 11 bases between them. The CDR3 loop spans 13 amino acids. In DNA, the CDR3 is TGTGCCAGCAGCCGAAATAGTGTAGATACGCAGTATTTT. This gives the protein CASSRNSVDTQYF.

The chain joins TRBV7-9 to TRBJ2-6; the D gene is possibly TRBD1 (6 bases). The ends were cut back, 4 bases at V and 2 bases at J, with 12 bases in the middle. This CDR3 contains 16 residues. From germline, CDR1 is SEHNR and CDR2 FQNEAQ (reference sequence). CDR3 in amino acids: CASSSPGQTGANVLTF. CDR3 coding DNA: TGTGCCAGCAGCTCCCCGGGACAAACTGGGGCCAACGTCCTGACTTTC.

This clone was detected many times. Other DNA sequences in the sample encode the same CDR3. This chain joins TRBV15 and TRBJ1-4; D is ambiguous. The length of the CDR3 is 16 residues. Trimming removed 1 base from V and 0 bases from J, with 9 bases in between. Germline CDR1 is LNHNV and CDR2 is YYDKDF (reference sequence). CDR3 loop: CATSRGETATNEKLFF. CDR3 DNA sequence: TGTGCCACCAGCAGAGGTGAAACTGCAACTAATGAAAAACTGTTTTTT.

The rearrangement links TRBV6-1 to TRBJ2-5, with D possibly being TRBD2 (5 bases). CDR3 length equals 12 residues. Trimming took 7 bases from V and 3 from J, leaving 9 bases between them. Germline loops: CDR1 MNHNS, CDR2 SASEGT. The CDR3 nucleotides read TGTGCCAGCACTCACGGGAAAGAGACCCAGTACTTC. As protein: CASTHGKETQYF.

The V call is TRBV4-2, the J call TRBJ2-5; 8 bases match TRBD2. Germline CDR1 LGHNA, CDR2 YNFKEQ. The CDR3 runs to 15 residues. V was clipped by 4 bases and J by 5 bases; unmatched bases: 9. CDR3 nucleotide sequence: TGTGCCAGCAGCCCCATCGGGGGGGCCGAGGAGACCCAGTACTTC. Translation gives CASSPIGGAEETQYF.

The rearrangement uses TRBV2 and TRBJ2-3, with D unresolved. The V and J ends lost 2 bases and 0 bases respectively, with 6 bases between them. Germline V gene sequence: CDR1 SNHLY, CDR2 FYNNEI. The CDR3 contains 14 residues. CDR3 loop: CASSESYSTDTQYF. The CDR3 nucleotides are TGTGCCAGCAGTGAAAGTTACAGCACAGATACGCAGTATTTT.

The chain carries TRBV10-2 and TRBJ2-5, with D perhaps TRBD1 (7 bases). V was cut by 3 bases and J by 5 bases, with 19 bases left in between. The CDR3 loop spans 16 amino acids. The V gene's germline CDR1 is WSHSY and CDR2 SAAADI. The CDR3 sequence is CASSDPRQGGRETQYF. CDR3 coding DNA: TGCGCCAGCAGTGACCCCAGACAGGGAGGCCGGGAGACCCAGTACTTC.

The CDR3 sequence is CATRARLLYNTEAFF. Written as DNA, the CDR3 is TGTGCCACCAGGGCTCGGCTGCTATATAACACTGAAGCTTTCTTT. This chain links TRBV15 with TRBJ1-1; no firm D call. Germline V gene sequence: CDR1 LNHNV, CDR2 YYDKDF (reference sequence). The CDR3 totals 15 residues. The ends were cut back, 6 bases at V and 2 bases at J, with 16 bases in the middle. Full variable domain (outside the CDR3, taken from reference TRBV15 and TRBJ1-1): DAMVIQNPRYQVTQFGKPVTLSCSQTLNHNVMYWYQQKSSQAPKLLFHYYDKDFNNEADTPDNFQSRRPNTSFCFLDIRSPGLGDTAMYLCATRARLLYNTEAFFGQGTRLTVV.

The chain has TRBV19 and TRBJ2-4, with 12 bases that match TRBD1. Germline-derived CDR1 and CDR2 are LNHDA and SQIVND (reference sequence). After removal of 2 bases from V and 4 bases from J, the junction contained 9 bases not matched to a gene. This CDR3 is 18 amino acids long. The CDR3 DNA reads TGTGCCAGTAGTATACGGGACAGGGGGCTCCCCCCAAAAAACATTCAGTACTTC. Translated: CASSIRDRGLPPKNIQYF.

This clone has a handful of counts. The chain links TRBV7-9 to TRBJ2-5, with 11 bases that match TRBD2. This CDR3 spans 15 amino acids. The ends lost 5 bases at V and 5 bases at J; junction bases unmatched: 7. Germline CDR1 is SEHNR and CDR2 is FQNEAQ (reference sequence). This CDR3 is CASSRRRLAGETQYF. The CDR3 coding sequence is TGTGCCAGCAGCCGGCGAAGACTAGCGGGGGAGACCCAGTACTTC.

The rearrangement uses TRBV5-1 and TRBJ2-5; D unclear. The CDR3 is 13 residues long. Per germline, CDR1 SGHRS and CDR2 YFSETQ. V lost 3 bases and J lost 4, with 10 bases in between. This chain's CDR3 is CASSWTDRETQYF. The CDR3 bases are TGCGCCAGCAGCTGGACGGACCGAGAGACCCAGTACTTC. The entire variable domain, with the rest obtained from reference TRBV5-1 and TRBJ2-5, is as follows: KAGVTQTPRYLIKTRGQQVTLSCSPISGHRSVSWYQQTPGQGLQFLFEYFSETQRNKGNFPGRFSGRQFSNSRSEMNVSTLELGDSALYLCASSWTDRETQYFGPGTRLLVL.